This T cell receptor (beta chain) derives from a study of shared clonotypes between healthy human individuals. Some clones are missing from TCRdb's copy, which holds only in-frame ones; the method was immunoSEQ multiplex PCR. The sample carries 850,000 to 1,200,000 clones, approximately 72% recorded once. Sequencing was carried out using memory CD4+ T cells sorted from blood. Subset defined: CD45RA-negative fraction. The sequence was collected from a man in his late teens or twenties in good health.

For the CDR3, the DNA is TGTGCCAGCAGCCCGACGAGCTCCTACAATGAGCAGTTCTTC. Translation: CASSPTSSYNEQFF. V gene TRBV16 combines with J gene TRBJ2-1; D gene ambiguous. CDR3 length equals 14 residues. V gave up 4 bases and J gave up 0 bases, with 7 bases separating them. Germline V gene lookup returns CDR1 KGHSY and CDR2 FQNENV.